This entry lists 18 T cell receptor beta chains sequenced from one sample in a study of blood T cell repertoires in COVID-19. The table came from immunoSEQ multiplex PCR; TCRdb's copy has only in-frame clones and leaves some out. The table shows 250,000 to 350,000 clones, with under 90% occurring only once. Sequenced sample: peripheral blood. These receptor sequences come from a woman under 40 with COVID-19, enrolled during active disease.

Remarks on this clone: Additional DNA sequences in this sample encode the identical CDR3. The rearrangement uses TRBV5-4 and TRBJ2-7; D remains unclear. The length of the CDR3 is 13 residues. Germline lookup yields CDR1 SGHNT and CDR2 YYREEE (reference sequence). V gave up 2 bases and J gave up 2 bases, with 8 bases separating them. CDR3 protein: CASSFRGAYEQYF. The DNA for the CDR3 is TGTGCCAGCAGCTTCCGCGGAGCCTACGAGCAGTACTTC. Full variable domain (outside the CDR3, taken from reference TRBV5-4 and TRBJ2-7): ETGVTQSPTHLIKTRGQQVTLRCSSQSGHNTVSWYQQALGQGPQFIFQYYREEENGRGNFPPRFSGLQFPNYSSELNVNALELDDSALYLCASSFRGAYEQYFGPGTRLTVT.

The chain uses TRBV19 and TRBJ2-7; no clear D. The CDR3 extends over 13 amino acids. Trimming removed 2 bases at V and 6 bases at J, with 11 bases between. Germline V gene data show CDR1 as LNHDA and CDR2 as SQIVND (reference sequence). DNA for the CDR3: TGTGCCAGTAGTATAACTTTTGGTAGCGAGCAGTACTTC. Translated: CASSITFGSEQYF.

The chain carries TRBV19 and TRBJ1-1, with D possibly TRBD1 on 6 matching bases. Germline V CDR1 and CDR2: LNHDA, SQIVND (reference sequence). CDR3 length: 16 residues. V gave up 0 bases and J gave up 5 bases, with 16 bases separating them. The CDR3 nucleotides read TGTGCCAGTAGTATAGATCTGCGGGGGGCAAGGACTGAAGCTTTCTTT. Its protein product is CASSIDLRGARTEAFF.

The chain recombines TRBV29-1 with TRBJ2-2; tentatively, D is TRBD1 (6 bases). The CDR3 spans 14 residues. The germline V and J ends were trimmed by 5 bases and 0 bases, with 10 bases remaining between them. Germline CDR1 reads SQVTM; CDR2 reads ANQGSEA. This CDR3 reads CSVSGTSNTGELFF. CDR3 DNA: TGCAGCGTTTCCGGGACATCGAACACCGGGGAGCTGTTTTTT.

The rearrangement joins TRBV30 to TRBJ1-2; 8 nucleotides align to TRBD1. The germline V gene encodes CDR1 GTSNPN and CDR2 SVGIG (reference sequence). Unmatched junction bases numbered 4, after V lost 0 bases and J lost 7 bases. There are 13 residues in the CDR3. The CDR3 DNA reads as TGTGCCTGGAGTGTAGGGACAGGTCCTGGCTACACCTTC. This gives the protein CAWSVGTGPGYTF. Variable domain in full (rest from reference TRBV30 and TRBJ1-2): SQTIHQWPATLVQPVGSPLSLECTVEGTSNPNLYWYRQAAGRGLQLLFYSVGIGQISSEVPQNLSASRPQDRQFILSSKKLLLSDSGFYLCAWSVGTGPGYTFGSGTRLTVV.

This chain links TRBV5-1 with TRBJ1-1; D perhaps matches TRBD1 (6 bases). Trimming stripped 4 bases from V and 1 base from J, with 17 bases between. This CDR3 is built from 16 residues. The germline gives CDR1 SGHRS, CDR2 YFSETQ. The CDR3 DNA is TGCGCCAGCAGCGTGGGCCGACAGGTGGGGAACACTGAAGCTTTCTTT. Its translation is CASSVGRQVGNTEAFF.

This chain's CDR3 is CASSLRLAGGGETQYF. The CDR3 bases are TGTGCCAGCAGCCTGAGACTAGCGGGAGGCGGGGAGACCCAGTACTTC. The chain is built from TRBV5-4 and TRBJ2-5, with 13 bases lining up with TRBD2. With 4 bases clipped from V and 5 bases from J, the junction kept 8 bases outside the gene matches. The germline V gene has CDR1 SGHNT and CDR2 YYREEE (reference sequence). The CDR3 consists of 16 residues. Looking up the rest from reference TRBV5-4 and TRBJ2-5 gives the full variable domain: ETGVTQSPTHLIKTRGQQVTLRCSSQSGHNTVSWYQQALGQGPQFIFQYYREEENGRGNFPPRFSGLQFPNYSSELNVNALELDDSALYLCASSLRLAGGGETQYFGPGTRLLVL.

The DNA of the CDR3 is TGTGCCATCAGTGAACAGGGAGCGGAGAACACTGAAGCTTTCTTT. Translated, it gives CAISEQGAENTEAFF. The chain recombines TRBV10-3 with TRBJ1-1, with a weak D call TRBD1 (6 bases). Per germline, CDR1 ENHRY and CDR2 SYGVKD. V was shortened by 3 bases and J by 1 base, with 12 bases between the two germline ends. CDR3 length: 15 amino acids.

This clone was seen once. This chain's CDR3 is CASSPRVGVTPRDTQYF. CDR3 in DNA: TGTGCCAGCAGTCCCCGTGTCGGGGTGACCCCAAGGGATACGCAGTATTTT. The chain employs TRBV2 and TRBJ2-3; D might be TRBD2 (5 bases). CDR3 size: 17 residues. V lost 5 bases and J 6 bases, leaving 24 bases between the germline ends. Germline assignment: CDR1 SNHLY and CDR2 FYNNEI.

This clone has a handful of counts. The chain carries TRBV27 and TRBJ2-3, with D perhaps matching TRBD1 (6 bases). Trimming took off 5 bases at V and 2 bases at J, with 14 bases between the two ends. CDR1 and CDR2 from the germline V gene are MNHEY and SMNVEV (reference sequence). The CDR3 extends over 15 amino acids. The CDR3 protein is CASSLTGPNTDTQYF. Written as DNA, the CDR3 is TGTGCCAGCAGTCTGACAGGCCCCAACACAGATACGCAGTATTTT.

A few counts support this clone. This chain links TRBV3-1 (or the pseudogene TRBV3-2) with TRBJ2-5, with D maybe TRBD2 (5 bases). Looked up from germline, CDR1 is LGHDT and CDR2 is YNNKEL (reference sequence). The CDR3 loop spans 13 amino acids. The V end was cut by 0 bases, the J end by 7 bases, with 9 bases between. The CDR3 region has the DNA TGTGCCAGCAGCCAAGATATTCGGGGGACCCAGTACTTC. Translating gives CASSQDIRGTQYF.

CDR3 region: CAWSISGNTIYF. The CDR3, as DNA: TGTGCCTGGAGCATTTCTGGAAACACCATATATTTT. This chain connects TRBV30 to TRBJ1-3, with no clear D. In germline, CDR1 is GTSNPN, CDR2 SVGIG (reference sequence). The CDR3 is 12 amino acids. The ends were cut back, 3 bases at V and 1 base at J, with 4 bases in the middle.

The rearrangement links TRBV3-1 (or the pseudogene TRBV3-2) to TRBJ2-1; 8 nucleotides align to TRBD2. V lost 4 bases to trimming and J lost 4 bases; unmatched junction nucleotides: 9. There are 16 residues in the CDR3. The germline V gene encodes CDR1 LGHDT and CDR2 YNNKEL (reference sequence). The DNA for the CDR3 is TGTGCCAGCAGCCGACTGAGCGGGAGAGGGTACAATGAGCAGTTCTTC. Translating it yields CASSRLSGRGYNEQFF.

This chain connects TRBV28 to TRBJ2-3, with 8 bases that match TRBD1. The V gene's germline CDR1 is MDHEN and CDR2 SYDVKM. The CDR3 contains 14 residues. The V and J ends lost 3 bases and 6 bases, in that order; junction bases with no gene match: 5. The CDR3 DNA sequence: TGTGCCAGCAGTTTCCAGGGGGCCCGCGATACGCAGTATTTT. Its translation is CASSFQGARDTQYF.

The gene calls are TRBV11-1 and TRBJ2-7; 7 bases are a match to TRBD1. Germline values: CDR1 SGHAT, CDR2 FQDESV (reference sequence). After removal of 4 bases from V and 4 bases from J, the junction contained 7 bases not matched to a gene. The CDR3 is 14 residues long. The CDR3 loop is CASSSDRSSYEQYF. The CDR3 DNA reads TGTGCCAGCAGCTCGGACAGGTCTTCTTACGAGCAGTACTTC.

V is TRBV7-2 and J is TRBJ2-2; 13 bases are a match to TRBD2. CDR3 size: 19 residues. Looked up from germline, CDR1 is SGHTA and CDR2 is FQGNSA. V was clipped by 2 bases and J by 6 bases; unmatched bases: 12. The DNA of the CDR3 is TGTGCCAGCAGCTTAAGGGGACTAGCGGGGTCACTTACTCCCGGGGAGCTGTTTTTT. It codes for CASSLRGLAGSLTPGELFF. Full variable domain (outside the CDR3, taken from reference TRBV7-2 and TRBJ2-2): GAGVSQSPSNKVTEKGKDVELRCDPISGHTALYWYRQSLGQGLEFLIYFQGNSAPDKSGLPSDRFSAERTGGSVSTLTIQRTQQEDSAVYLCASSLRGLAGSLTPGELFFGEGSRLTVL.

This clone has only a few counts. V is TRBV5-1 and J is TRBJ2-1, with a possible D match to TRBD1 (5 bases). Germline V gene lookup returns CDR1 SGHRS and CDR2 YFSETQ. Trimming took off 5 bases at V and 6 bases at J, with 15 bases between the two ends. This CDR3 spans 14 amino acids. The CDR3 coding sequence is TGCGCCAGCAGTCAAGATGGGGCGAGCAATGAGCAGTTCTTC. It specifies CASSQDGASNEQFF.

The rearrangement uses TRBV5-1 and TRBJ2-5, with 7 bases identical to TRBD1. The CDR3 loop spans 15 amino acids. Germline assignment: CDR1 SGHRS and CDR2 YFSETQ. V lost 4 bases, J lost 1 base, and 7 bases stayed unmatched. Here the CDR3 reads CASSPVGQTQETQYF. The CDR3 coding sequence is TGCGCCAGCAGCCCGGTGGGACAGACCCAAGAGACCCAGTACTTC.